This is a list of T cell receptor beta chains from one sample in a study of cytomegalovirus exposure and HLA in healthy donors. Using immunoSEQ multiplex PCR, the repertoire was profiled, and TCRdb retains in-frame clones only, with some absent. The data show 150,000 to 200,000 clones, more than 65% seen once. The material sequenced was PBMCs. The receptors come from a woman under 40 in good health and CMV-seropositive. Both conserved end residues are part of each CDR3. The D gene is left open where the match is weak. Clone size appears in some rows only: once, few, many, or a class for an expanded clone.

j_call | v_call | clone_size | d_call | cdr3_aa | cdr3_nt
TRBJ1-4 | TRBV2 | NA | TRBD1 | CASPGQVIDLFF | TGTGCCAGCCCGGGACAGGTGATCGACCTGTTTTTT
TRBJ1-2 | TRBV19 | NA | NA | CASSITQGFHYGYTF | TGTGCCAGTAGTATTACACAGGGATTTCACTATGGCTACACCTTC
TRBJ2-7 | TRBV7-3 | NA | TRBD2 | CASSSGTSGGLGYEQYF | TGTGCCAGCAGCTCGGGGACTAGCGGGGGTCTGGGTTACGAGCAGTACTTC
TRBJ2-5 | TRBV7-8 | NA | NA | CASSLARGDWETQYF | TGTGCCAGCAGCCTGGCCAGGGGGGATTGGGAGACCCAGTACTTC
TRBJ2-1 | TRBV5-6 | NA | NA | CASSFDTYNEQFF | TGTGCCAGCAGCTTTGACACCTACAATGAGCAGTTCTTC
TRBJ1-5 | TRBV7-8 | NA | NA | CASSLDSGLLLQPQHF | TGTGCCAGCAGCTTGGATTCAGGGTTGTTACTCCAGCCCCAGCATTTT
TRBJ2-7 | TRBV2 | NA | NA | CASRADSFSYEQYF | TGTGCCAGCAGGGCGGACAGCTTCTCCTACGAGCAGTACTTC
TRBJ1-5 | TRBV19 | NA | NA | CASSQYRSRYRNQPQHF | TGTGCCAGTAGTCAATATAGGTCCAGGTATCGCAATCAGCCCCAGCATTTT
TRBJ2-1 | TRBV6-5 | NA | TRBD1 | CATKRGPDVKQFF | TGTGCCACCAAAAGGGGGCCCGACGTTAAGCAGTTCTTC
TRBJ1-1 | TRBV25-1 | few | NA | CATISVTEAFF | TGTGCCACAATATCGGTCACTGAAGCTTTCTTT
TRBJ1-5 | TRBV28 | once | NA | CASSLCLSTDSNQPQHF | TGTGCCAGCAGTTTATGTTTGTCGACAGATAGCAATCAGCCCCAGCATTTT
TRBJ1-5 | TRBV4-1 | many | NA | CASSQVPTEKPQHF | TGCGCCAGCAGCCAGGTACCGACAGAGAAGCCCCAGCATTTT
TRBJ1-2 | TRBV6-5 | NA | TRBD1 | CASTRGGNGYTF | TGTGCCAGCACCCGAGGGGGCAATGGCTACACCTTC
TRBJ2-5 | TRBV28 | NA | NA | CASSSYGGGGWTQYF | TGTGCCAGCAGTTCCTACGGTGGGGGCGGATGGACCCAGTACTTC
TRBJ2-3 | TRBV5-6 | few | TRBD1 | CASSLLGTDTDTQYF | TGTGCCAGCAGCTTGTTAGGGACAGACACAGATACGCAGTATTTT
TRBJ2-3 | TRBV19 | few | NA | CASNYADTQYF | TGTGCCAGTAATTATGCAGATACGCAGTATTTT
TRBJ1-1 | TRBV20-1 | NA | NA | CSASPPGEAFF | TGCAGTGCTAGTCCCCCGGGTGAAGCTTTCTTT
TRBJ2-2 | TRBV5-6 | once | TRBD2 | CASSSLAGVPGELFF | TGTGCCAGCAGCTCTCTAGCGGGAGTCCCCGGGGAGCTGTTTTTT
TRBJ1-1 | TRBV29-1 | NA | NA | CSASSTGSAEAFF | TGCAGCGCCTCGTCCACAGGAAGCGCTGAAGCTTTCTTT
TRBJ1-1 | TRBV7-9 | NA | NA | CASSLESGTEAFF | TGTGCCAGCAGCTTAGAATCGGGGACTGAAGCTTTCTTT
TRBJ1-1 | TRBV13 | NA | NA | CASTVGVNTEAFF | TGTGCCAGCACCGTCGGTGTTAACACTGAAGCTTTCTTT
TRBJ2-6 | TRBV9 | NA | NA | CASSVAGGGVANVLTF | TGTGCCAGCAGCGTAGCCGGGGGAGGCGTAGCCAACGTCCTGACTTTC
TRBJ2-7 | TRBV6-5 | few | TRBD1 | CASSHPPGQNFEQYF | TGTGCCAGCAGTCACCCTCCGGGACAGAACTTCGAGCAGTACTTC
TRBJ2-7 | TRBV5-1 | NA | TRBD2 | CASSPRATAGGAYEQYF | TGCGCCAGCAGCCCACGTGCCACGGCGGGGGGAGCCTACGAGCAGTACTTC
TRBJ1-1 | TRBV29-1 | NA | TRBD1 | CSVEGHTGGGEAFF | TGCAGCGTTGAAGGGCACACAGGGGGGGGTGAAGCTTTCTTT
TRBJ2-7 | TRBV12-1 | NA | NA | CASSPYSYEQYF | TGTGCCAGCAGCCCGTACTCCTACGAGCAGTACTTC
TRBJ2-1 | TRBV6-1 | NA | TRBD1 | CASSEGTGFYNEQFF | TGTGCCAGCAGTGAAGGGACAGGGTTCTACAATGAGCAGTTCTTC
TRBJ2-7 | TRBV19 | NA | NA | CASSAWDTPGHEQYF | TGTGCCAGTAGTGCCTGGGACACCCCTGGCCACGAGCAGTACTTC
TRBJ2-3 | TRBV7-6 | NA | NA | CASSLDARIITDTQYF | TGTGCCAGCAGCTTAGACGCCAGGATAATCACAGATACGCAGTATTTT
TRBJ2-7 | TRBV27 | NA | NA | CASSLLPWGAYEQYF | TGTGCCAGCAGTTTGCTTCCCTGGGGGGCCTACGAGCAGTACTTC
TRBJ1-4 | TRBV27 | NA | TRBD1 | CASSLQPIGTGVEKLFF | TGTGCCAGCAGTTTACAACCAATCGGGACAGGGGTCGAAAAACTGTTTTTT
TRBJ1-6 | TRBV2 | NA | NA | CASSEAVGAPLHF | TGTGCCAGCAGTGAGGCGGTCGGAGCACCCCTCCACTTT
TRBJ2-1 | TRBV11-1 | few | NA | CASSLAGGRNEQFF | TGTGCCAGCAGCTTAGCGGGGGGGCGCAATGAGCAGTTCTTC
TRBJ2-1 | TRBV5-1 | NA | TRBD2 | CASSLVGGRDEQFF | TGCGCCAGCAGCTTGGTCGGCGGGAGGGATGAGCAGTTCTTC
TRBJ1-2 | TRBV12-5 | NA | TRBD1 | CASGLQGGPPDGYTF | TGTGCTAGTGGTTTACAGGGGGGCCCTCCAGATGGCTACACCTTC
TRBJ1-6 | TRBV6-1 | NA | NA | CASSEGYRVSPLHF | TGTGCCAGCAGTGAAGGATATAGAGTTTCACCCCTCCACTTT
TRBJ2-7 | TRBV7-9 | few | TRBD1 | CASSLAGGQGFYEQYF | TGTGCCAGCAGCTTAGCGGGGGGACAGGGCTTTTACGAGCAGTACTTC
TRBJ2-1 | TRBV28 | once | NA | CASRLRASYNEQFF | TGTGCCAGCCGCCTACGAGCCTCCTACAATGAGCAGTTCTTC
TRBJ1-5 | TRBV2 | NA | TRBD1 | CASSEGQGNQPQHF | TGTGCCAGCAGTGAGGGACAGGGGAATCAGCCCCAGCATTTT
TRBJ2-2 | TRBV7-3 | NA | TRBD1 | CASSLRQGPTGELFF | TGTGCCAGCAGCTTGAGACAGGGCCCCACCGGGGAGCTGTTTTTT
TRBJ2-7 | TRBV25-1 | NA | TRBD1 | CAKLVGRTGPYEQYF | TGTGCCAAACTCGTGGGGCGGACAGGACCCTACGAGCAGTACTTC
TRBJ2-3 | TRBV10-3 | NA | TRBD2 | CAISERGSGGSTDTQYF | TGTGCCATCAGTGAGCGGGGTAGCGGGGGGAGCACAGATACGCAGTATTTT
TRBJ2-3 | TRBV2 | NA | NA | CASSLKGVGTYTDTQYF | TGTGCCAGCAGCCTAAAGGGGGTTGGCACTTACACAGATACGCAGTATTTT
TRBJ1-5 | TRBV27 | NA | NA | CASSLERRTGQPQHF | TGTGCCAGCAGTTTAGAGCGCCGCACGGGTCAGCCCCAGCATTTT
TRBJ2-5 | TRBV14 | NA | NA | CASSQEAGGQETQYF | TGTGCCAGCAGCCAAGAGGCCGGAGGACAAGAGACCCAGTACTTC
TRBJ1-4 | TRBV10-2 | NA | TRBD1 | CASTPDRGGEKLFF | TGCGCCAGCACCCCGGACAGGGGCGGTGAAAAACTGTTTTTT
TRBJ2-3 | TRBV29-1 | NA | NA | CSVEGTGESDTQYF | TGCAGCGTGGAAGGGACTGGGGAATCAGATACGCAGTATTTT
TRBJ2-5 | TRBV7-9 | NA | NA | CASSRTDIQETQYF | TGTGCCAGCAGCCGAACAGATATCCAAGAGACCCAGTACTTC
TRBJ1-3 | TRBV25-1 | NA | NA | CANVLGGSGNTIYF | TGTGCCAACGTTCTAGGAGGTTCGGGAAACACCATATATTTT
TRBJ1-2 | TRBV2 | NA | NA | CASKSGGSGYTF | TGTGCCAGCAAGTCGGGGGGCAGCGGCTACACCTTC